This T cell receptor (beta chain) was identified during a study of CD8 T cells in ankylosing spondylitis (dated by TCRdb to 2016 to 2017). Background on the whole study: The study profiled T cell receptor beta repertoires in healthy donors and ankylosing spondylitis patients to find disease-linked TCR variants. The whole study cohort included 95 to 130 healthy donors and under 30 ankylosing spondylitis patients. Peripheral blood was sampled, and synovial fluid was additionally collected from ankylosing spondylitis patients. General conclusions and limits of the study: According to the report, matched synovial fluid samples from ankylosing spondylitis patients were significantly enriched for the disease-linked clones. The disease-linked clones showed a CD8+ phenotype and occurred at relatively low frequencies in peripheral blood. A TCR beta motif of eight highly homologous amino acid variants appeared characteristic of blood from ankylosing spondylitis patients. Some TCR beta motif variants had previously been reported in synovial fluid and blood of reactive arthritis patients, which suggested common disease-initiation mechanisms.

Sequencing was performed on an Illumina HiSeq 2500. Quantitative 5'-RACE with molecular barcodes was used to prepare TCR beta libraries. On the study's bioinformatics: A new computational method based on a probabilistic model of VDJ rearrangement was used to identify disease-linked TCR variants. TCRdb's own reprocessing of the public reads used fastp at Q25 and MiXCR and kept productive beta chains. A single entry per CDR3 protein holds the most common genes and DNA from its merged rows. These V and J calls originate from TCRdb's pipeline instead of the authors' own analysis. The sample data list approximately 400,000 distinct CDR3 sequences, and 15% to 20% of these were observed just once. The ten largest clones represent just over 1% of the sample. This clonotype was seen more than once but under ten times. Its antigen target is currently unknown. The sample holds no much larger clone one base away, and base qualities are not on file.

The CDR3, cysteine through phenylalanine, is 18 amino acids long. Only CDR3 DNA is held: 54 bases, read in frame from base 1. Input material: blood, either unsorted or a sorted T cell fraction (not recorded which). This chain is built from TRBV21-1 and TRBJ1-1; the table's D call, TRBD1, was not checked against the DNA. TRBV21-1 is labeled a pseudogene. The receptor was derived from a male donor with ankylosing spondylitis. The CDR3: CARRGSPSTRERNTEAFF. The DNA reads as follows: TGTGCCAGGAGGGGCAGCCCTTCCACCCGCGAAAGAAACACTGAAGCTTTCTTT.